The clone carrying this T cell receptor (beta chain) was picked up a small number of times. Full-length variable regions came from constant-region reverse primers plus semi-nested Nested Universal Primer A PCR. TCRdb re-called the 5' RACE reads through MiXCR, storing one row per CDR3 protein. The table has about 4,800 distinct CDR3 sequences, under 80% seen once; the top ten hold 4% to 5%. Per the germline V gene, CDR1 is SEHNR and CDR2 is FQNEAQ (reference sequence). The V gene lost 2 bases and the J gene lost 0 bases, with 10 bases spanning the gap. There are 15 residues in the CDR3. The sorted Tregs were CD4+CD25+CD127-/low cells.

The TCR originated in a female donor with breast cancer. V is TRBV7-9 and J is TRBJ1-1, with a possible D match to TRBD1 (5 bases). Sequences were obtained from Tregs sorted from blood. CDR3 sequence reads: CASSLLGTVNTEAFF. The CDR3 DNA follows: TGTGCCAGCAGCTTATTAGGGACGGTGAACACTGAAGCTTTCTTT.